Below, 9 T cell receptor beta chains from the same sample are listed, as sequenced in a study of T cell responses to AZD1222 COVID-19 vaccine. Sequencing was performed with immunoSEQ multiplex PCR; in TCRdb, only in-frame clones are kept and a portion is missing. The sample has approximately 170,000 clones, 87% seen once. Source: peripheral blood, taken 28 days after the second AZD1222 dose. The receptor source for this set is an adult who received the AZD1222 COVID-19 vaccine.

This clone was observed a handful of times. The chain combines TRBV27 with TRBJ1-1; 10 nucleotides line up with TRBD1. The CDR3 spans 15 residues. The V gene's germline CDR1 is MNHEY and CDR2 SMNVEV (reference sequence). The V and J ends lost 3 bases and 1 base, in that order; junction bases with no gene match: 2. CDR3 region: CASSLGQGKNTEAFF. As DNA, the CDR3 is TGTGCCAGCAGTTTGGGACAGGGGAAGAACACTGAAGCTTTCTTT.

The chain carries TRBV4-1 and TRBJ2-5; 10 bases agree with TRBD2. This CDR3 has 17 amino acids. CDR1 and CDR2 (germline): MGHRA, YSYEKL. The V gene end was trimmed by 1 base and the J gene end by 0 bases; junction bases not matched to a gene: 5. The CDR3 DNA reads TGCGCCAGCAGCCAAGGCCCAGCGGGGGGGCACCAAGAGACCCAGTACTTC. Its translation: CASSQGPAGGHQETQYF.

In its sample, this clone was seen once. The rearrangement links TRBV5-6 to TRBJ2-7; the match to TRBD1 covers 8 bases. Germline CDR1 and CDR2: SGHDT and YYEEEE. The CDR3 runs to 15 residues. Trimming at V came to 4 bases and at J to 4 bases, leaving 10 bases not matched to a gene. CDR3 loop: CASSRDRTAGYEQYF. In DNA, the CDR3 is TGTGCCAGCAGCCGGGACAGGACTGCAGGTTACGAGCAGTACTTC.

The chain has TRBV14 and TRBJ2-1; 12 nucleotides match TRBD2. Trimming took 1 base from V and 0 from J; bases not matched to a gene: 4. Germline CDR1 and CDR2: SGHDN and FVKESK. This CDR3 contains 18 residues. The CDR3 region has the DNA TGTGCCAGCAGCCAAGCACTAGCGGGGGGCCCCTCCTACAATGAGCAGTTCTTC. Translating it yields CASSQALAGGPSYNEQFF.

This chain connects TRBV12-5 to TRBJ1-1; 9 bases fit TRBD1. Germline loops: CDR1 LGHNT, CDR2 FRNRAP. CDR3 length: 12 residues. J lost 5 bases, V lost 11 bases, and 6 bases had no gene match. The CDR3 is CAGGQGRTEAFF. The CDR3 DNA sequence: TGTGCTGGGGGACAGGGTCGGACTGAAGCTTTCTTT.

The genes are TRBV18 and TRBJ2-2; D unclear. The CDR3 runs 15 residues. Trimming cost V 0 bases and J 8 bases, with 13 bases left between them. Germline values: CDR1 KGHSH, CDR2 LQKENI. CDR3 sequence (DNA): TGTGCCAGCTCACCACCGCTTGAGAGGTCTGGGGAGCTGTTTTTT. It is translated as CASSPPLERSGELFF.

CDR3 region: CASSQGVTEAFF. CDR3 sequence (DNA): TGTGCCAGCTCCCAAGGGGTAACTGAAGCTTTCTTT. The gene calls are TRBV18 and TRBJ1-1; D perhaps matches TRBD1 (5 bases). The CDR3 contains 12 residues. V gave up 6 bases and J gave up 5 bases, with 10 bases separating them. CDR1 KGHSH and CDR2 LQKENI come from the germline V gene.

This clone was found a few times. This chain connects TRBV10-3 to TRBJ1-4; D is possibly TRBD1 (6 bases). V dropped 6 bases and J dropped 0 bases, with 8 bases sitting between them. This CDR3 is built from 14 residues. Germline CDR1 is ENHRY and CDR2 is SYGVKD. The CDR3 DNA follows: TGTGCCATCAGCGGACAGCCAACTAATGAAAAACTGTTTTTT. Its translation is CAISGQPTNEKLFF.

V is TRBV5-8 and J is TRBJ2-7; 9 nucleotides agree with TRBD1. The CDR3 extends over 14 amino acids. Germline CDR1 reads SGHTS; CDR2 reads YDEGEE. After removal of 2 bases from V and 3 bases from J, the junction contained 3 bases not matched to a gene. The DNA of the CDR3 is TGTGCCAGCAGCTTTTGGGACAGGGACTACGAGCAGTACTTC. As protein: CASSFWDRDYEQYF.